What follows are 7 T cell receptor beta chains derived from one specimen sequenced in a study of cytomegalovirus exposure and HLA in healthy donors. The PCR made use of 60 Vbeta and 13 Jbeta primers. Sequencing used immunoSEQ multiplex PCR; TCRdb keeps in-frame clones, though not all of them. The repertoire holds about 130,000 clones, with 60% to 80% as singletons. Input material: PBMCs. All receptors come from a woman aged 45 to 65 in good health and CMV-seronegative.

The chain combines TRBV18 with TRBJ2-5; 10 bases fit TRBD1. Germline CDR1 reads KGHSH; CDR2 reads LQKENI. The ends lost 2 bases at V and 1 base at J; junction bases unmatched: 4. There are 16 residues in the CDR3. In nucleotides, the CDR3 is TGTGCCAGCTCACCAAGGACAGGGGGTACCCAAGAGACCCAGTACTTC. Protein product: CASSPRTGGTQETQYF.

This chain links TRBV5-1 with TRBJ1-6, with 7 positions matching TRBD1. Germline CDR1 SGHRS, CDR2 YFSETQ. The CDR3 covers 16 residues. V lost 0 bases to trimming and J lost 14 bases; unmatched junction nucleotides: 14. For the CDR3, the DNA is TGCGCCAGCAGCTTGGACCCGGGACAGACCAATCAAGCCCTCCACTTT. Translating gives CASSLDPGQTNQALHF.

V gene TRBV19 combines with J gene TRBJ1-2; the match to TRBD1 covers 8 bases. The CDR3 runs to 15 residues. V lost 4 bases to trimming and J lost 4 bases; unmatched junction nucleotides: 8. Germline CDR1 is LNHDA and CDR2 is SQIVND (reference sequence). The CDR3 sequence is CASSNLQGASYGYTF. The DNA for the CDR3 is TGTGCCAGTAGTAACCTCCAGGGGGCGAGCTATGGCTACACCTTC.

The chain is built from TRBV5-6 and TRBJ1-2; no reliable D call. V lost 0 bases to trimming and J lost 6 bases, with 9 bases between them. CDR3 length equals 13 residues. Germline V lookup: CDR1 SGHDT, CDR2 YYEEEE. CDR3 DNA: TGTGCCAGCAGCTTGGCAGGTGGCCATGGCTACACCTTC. Residues: CASSLAGGHGYTF.

In the case of this clone: This sample also contains other DNA sequences that code for the same CDR3. Here the CDR3 DNA reads TGTGCCAGCAGCTTAGGGCAGAACAATGAGCAGTTCTTC. Amino acids: CASSLGQNNEQFF. V is TRBV11-2 and J is TRBJ2-1; unclear D gene. CDR1 and CDR2 from the germline V gene are SGHAT and FQNNGV. The CDR3 is made up of 13 amino acids. The V gene lost 1 base and the J gene lost 5 bases, with 6 bases spanning the gap.

This clone occurred once. This sequence joins TRBV19 and TRBJ1-2, with 8 bases that match TRBD1. This CDR3 is 16 amino acids long. With 5 bases clipped from V and 0 bases from J, the junction kept 8 bases outside the gene matches. Germline assignment: CDR1 LNHDA and CDR2 SQIVND (reference sequence). CDR3 nucleotides: TGTGCCAGTAGTTTCGTCGCAGGGGGCGCTAACTATGGCTACACCTTC. Its translation: CASSFVAGGANYGYTF.

This sequence joins TRBV5-5 and TRBJ1-3, with D unclear. CDR1 is SGHKS, CDR2 YYEKEE, per germline (reference sequence). V lost 3 bases, J lost 6 bases, and 16 bases lay in between. This CDR3 is built from 15 residues. CDR3 region: CASSWAYRSENTIYF. In DNA, the CDR3 is TGTGCCAGCAGCTGGGCCTACCGGTCGGAAAACACCATATATTTT.